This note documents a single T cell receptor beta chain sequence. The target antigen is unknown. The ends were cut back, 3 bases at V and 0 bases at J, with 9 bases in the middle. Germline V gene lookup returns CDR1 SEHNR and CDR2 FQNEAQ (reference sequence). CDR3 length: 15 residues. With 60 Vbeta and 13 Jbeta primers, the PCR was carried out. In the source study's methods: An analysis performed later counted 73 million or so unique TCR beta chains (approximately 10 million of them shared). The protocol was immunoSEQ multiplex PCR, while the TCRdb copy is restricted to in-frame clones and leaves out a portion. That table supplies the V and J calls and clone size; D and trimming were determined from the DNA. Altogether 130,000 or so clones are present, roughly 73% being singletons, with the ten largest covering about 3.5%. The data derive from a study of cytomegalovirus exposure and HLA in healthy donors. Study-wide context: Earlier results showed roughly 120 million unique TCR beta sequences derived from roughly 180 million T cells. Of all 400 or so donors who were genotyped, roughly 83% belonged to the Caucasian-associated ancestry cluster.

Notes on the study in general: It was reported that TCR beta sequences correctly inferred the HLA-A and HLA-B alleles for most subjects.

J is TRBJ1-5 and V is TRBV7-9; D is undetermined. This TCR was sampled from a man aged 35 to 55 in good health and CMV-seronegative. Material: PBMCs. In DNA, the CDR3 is TGTGCCAGCAGCTTGTCCAGTTATAGCAATCAGCCCCAGCATTTT. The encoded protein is CASSLSSYSNQPQHF.